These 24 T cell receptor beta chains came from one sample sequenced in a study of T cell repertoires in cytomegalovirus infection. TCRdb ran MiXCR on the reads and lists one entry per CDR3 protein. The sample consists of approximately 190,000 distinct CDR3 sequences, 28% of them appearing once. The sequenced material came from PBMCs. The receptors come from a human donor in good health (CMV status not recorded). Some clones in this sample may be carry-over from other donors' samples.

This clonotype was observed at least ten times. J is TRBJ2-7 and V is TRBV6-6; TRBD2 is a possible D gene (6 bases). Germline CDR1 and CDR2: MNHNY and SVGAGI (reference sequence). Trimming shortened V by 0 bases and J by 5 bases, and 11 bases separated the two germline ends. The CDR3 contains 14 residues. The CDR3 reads CASSYSEGMNEQYF. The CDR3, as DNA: TGTGCCAGCAGTTACTCGGAGGGTATGAACGAGCAGTACTTC.

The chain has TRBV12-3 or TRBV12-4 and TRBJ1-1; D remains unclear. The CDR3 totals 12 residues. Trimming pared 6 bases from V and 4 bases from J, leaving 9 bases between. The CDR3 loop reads CASSPPATEAFF. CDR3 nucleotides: TGTGCCAGCAGCCCGCCCGCCACTGAAGCTTTCTTT.

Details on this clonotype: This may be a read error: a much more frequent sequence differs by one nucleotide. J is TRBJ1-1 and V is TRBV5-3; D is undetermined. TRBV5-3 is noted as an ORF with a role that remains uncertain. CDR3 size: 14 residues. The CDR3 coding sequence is TGTGCCAGCAGCTTGGTGCGACAGAACACTGAAGCTTTCTTT. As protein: CASSLVRQNTEAFF.

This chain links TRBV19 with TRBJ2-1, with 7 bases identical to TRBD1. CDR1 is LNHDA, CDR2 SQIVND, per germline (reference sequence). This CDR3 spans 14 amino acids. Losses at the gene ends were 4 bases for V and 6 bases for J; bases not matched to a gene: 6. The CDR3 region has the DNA TGTGCCAGTAGTAAGGGGGCCCTTCGCAATGAGCAGTTCTTC. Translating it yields CASSKGALRNEQFF.

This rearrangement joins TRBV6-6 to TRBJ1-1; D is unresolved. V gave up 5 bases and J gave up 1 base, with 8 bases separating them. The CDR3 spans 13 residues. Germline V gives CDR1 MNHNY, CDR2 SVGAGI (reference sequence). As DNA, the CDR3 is TGTGCCAGCAGTAATGGCGGGAACACTGAAGCTTTCTTT. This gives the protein CASSNGGNTEAFF.

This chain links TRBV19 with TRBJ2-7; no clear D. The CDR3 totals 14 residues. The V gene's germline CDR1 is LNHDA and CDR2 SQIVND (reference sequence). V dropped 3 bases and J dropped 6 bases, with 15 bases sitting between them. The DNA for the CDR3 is TGTGCCAGTAGTATCAGTAGGCAGGCTATCGAGCAGTACTTC. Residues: CASSISRQAIEQYF.

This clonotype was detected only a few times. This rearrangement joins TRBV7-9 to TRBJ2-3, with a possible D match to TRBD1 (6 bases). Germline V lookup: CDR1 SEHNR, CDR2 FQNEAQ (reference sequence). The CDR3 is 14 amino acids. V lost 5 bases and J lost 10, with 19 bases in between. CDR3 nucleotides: TGTGCCAGCAGCACTACAGGGCTGCCAGAGTCGCAGTATTTT. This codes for CASSTTGLPESQYF.

The CDR3 spells CASSQEIGRSSTDTQYF. Written as DNA, the CDR3 is TGCGCCAGCAGCCAAGAAATCGGCAGATCTAGCACAGATACGCAGTATTTT. The chain recombines TRBV4-3 with TRBJ2-3; D is ambiguous. V was cut by 0 bases and J by 0 bases, with 13 bases left in between. The CDR3 covers 17 residues. The V gene's germline CDR1 is LGHNA and CDR2 YSLEER.

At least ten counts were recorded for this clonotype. Written as DNA, the CDR3 is TGTGCCAGCAGCTTGGGGACAGGGGTAGCTTTCTTT. Amino acid sequence: CASSLGTGVAFF. V and J are TRBV7-2 and TRBJ1-1, with 10 bases matching TRBD1. There are 12 residues in the CDR3. The V segment lost 3 bases and the J segment 10 bases; nucleotides outside the gene matches: 2. CDR1 and CDR2 from the germline V gene are SGHTA and FQGNSA.

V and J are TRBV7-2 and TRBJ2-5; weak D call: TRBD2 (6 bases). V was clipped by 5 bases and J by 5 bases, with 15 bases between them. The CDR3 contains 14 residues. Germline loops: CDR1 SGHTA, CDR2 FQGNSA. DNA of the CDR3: TGTGCCAGCAGCCCGGGACTGAAGGGCGAGACCCAGTACTTC. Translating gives CASSPGLKGETQYF.

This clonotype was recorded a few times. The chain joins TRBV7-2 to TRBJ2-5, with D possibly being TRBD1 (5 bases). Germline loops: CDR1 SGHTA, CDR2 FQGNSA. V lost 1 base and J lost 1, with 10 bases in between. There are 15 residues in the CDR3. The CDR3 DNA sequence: TGTGCCAGCAGCTTAGTGGGCAGGGTCCAAGAGACCCAGTACTTC. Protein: CASSLVGRVQETQYF.

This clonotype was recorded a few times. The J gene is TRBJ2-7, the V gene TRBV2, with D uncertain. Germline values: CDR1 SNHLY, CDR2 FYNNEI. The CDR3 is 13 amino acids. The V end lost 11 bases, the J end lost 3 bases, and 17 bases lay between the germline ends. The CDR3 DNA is TGTGCCTTCCAGACCGGTCTCGGCTACGAGCAGTACTTC. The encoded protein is CAFQTGLGYEQYF.

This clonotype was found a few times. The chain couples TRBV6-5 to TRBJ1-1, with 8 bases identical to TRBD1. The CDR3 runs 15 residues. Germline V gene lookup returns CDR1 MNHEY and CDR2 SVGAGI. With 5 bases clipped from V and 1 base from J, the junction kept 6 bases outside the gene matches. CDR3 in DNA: TGTGCCAGCAGTGCGAGGACAGGGCCGAACACTGAAGCTTTCTTT. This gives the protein CASSARTGPNTEAFF.

The CDR3: CASKGDRHQETQYF. The CDR3 DNA is TGTGCCAGCAAGGGAGACAGACACCAAGAGACCCAGTACTTC. The chain uses TRBV2 and TRBJ2-5; tentatively, D is TRBD1 or TRBD2 (5 bases each). This CDR3 region has 14 residues. V was shortened by 7 bases and J by 0 bases, with 12 bases between the two germline ends. Germline CDR1 and CDR2: SNHLY and FYNNEI.

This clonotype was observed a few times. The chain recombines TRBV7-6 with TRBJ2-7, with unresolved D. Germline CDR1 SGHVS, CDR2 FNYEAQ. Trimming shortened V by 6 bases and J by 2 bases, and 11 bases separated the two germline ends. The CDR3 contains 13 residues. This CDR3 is CASSLTNAYEQYF. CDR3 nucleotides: TGTGCCAGCAGTCTGACAAATGCCTACGAGCAGTACTTC.

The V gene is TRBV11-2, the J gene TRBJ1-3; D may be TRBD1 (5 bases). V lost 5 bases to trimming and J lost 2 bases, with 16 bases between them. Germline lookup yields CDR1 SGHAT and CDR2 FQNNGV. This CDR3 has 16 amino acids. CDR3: CASSLTPQGTGNTIYF. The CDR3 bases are TGTGCCAGCAGCCTAACCCCGCAGGGCACTGGAAACACCATATATTTT.

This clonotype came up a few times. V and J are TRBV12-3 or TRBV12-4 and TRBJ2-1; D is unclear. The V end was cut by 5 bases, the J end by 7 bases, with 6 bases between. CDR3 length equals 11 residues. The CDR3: CASSPLNEQFF. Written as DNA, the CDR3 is TGTGCCAGCAGTCCCCTGAATGAGCAGTTCTTC.

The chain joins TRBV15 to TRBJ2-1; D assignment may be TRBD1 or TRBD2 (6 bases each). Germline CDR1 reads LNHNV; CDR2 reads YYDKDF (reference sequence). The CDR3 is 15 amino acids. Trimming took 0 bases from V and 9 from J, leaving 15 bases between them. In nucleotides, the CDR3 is TGTGCCACCAGCAGAGATCGGGAGAGGGGGTCTGAGCAGTTCTTC. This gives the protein CATSRDRERGSEQFF. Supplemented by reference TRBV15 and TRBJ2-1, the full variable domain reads DAMVIQNPRYQVTQFGKPVTLSCSQTLNHNVMYWYQQKSSQAPKLLFHYYDKDFNNEADTPDNFQSRRPNTSFCFLDIRSPGLGDTAMYLCATSRDRERGSEQFFGPGTRLTVL.

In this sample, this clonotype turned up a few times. This CDR3 reads CASSQTGDYGYTF. CDR3 nucleotide sequence: TGTGCCAGCAGCCAGACAGGGGACTATGGCTACACCTTC. The V gene is TRBV9, the J gene TRBJ1-2; TRBD1 aligns across 8 bases. This CDR3 contains 13 residues. The germline V gene has CDR1 SGDLS and CDR2 YYNGEE. The V and J ends lost 4 bases and 3 bases, in that order; junction bases with no gene match: 2.

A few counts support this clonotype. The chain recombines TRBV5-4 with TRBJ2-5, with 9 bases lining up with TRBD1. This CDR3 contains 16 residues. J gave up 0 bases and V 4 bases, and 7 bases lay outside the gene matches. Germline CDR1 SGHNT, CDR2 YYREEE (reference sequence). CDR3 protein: CASSIPGQGNQETQYF. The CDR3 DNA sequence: TGTGCCAGCAGCATCCCGGGACAGGGAAACCAAGAGACCCAGTACTTC.

CDR3 bases: TGCAGTGCAAAAATGACAGGGTGGGCTTTCTTT. This gives the protein CSAKMTGWAFF. The genes are TRBV20-1 and TRBJ1-1, with 7 bases that match TRBD1. CDR1 is DFQATT and CDR2 is SNEGSKA in the germline V gene (reference sequence). V lost 6 bases and J lost 11; bases outside the gene matches: 9. CDR3 length: 11 amino acids.

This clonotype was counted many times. The CDR3 reads CASSWNPGQGEGYTF. CDR3 DNA sequence: TGCGCCAGCAGCTGGAATCCGGGACAGGGGGAAGGCTACACCTTC. The chain recombines TRBV5-1 with TRBJ1-2; TRBD1 matches at 11 bases. V lost 3 bases to trimming and J lost 8 bases; unmatched junction nucleotides: 9. The CDR3 is made up of 15 amino acids. The V gene's germline CDR1 is SGHRS and CDR2 YFSETQ.

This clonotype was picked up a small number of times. CDR3 amino acids: CSVVGPWGTIYF. CDR3 coding DNA: TGCAGCGTTGTGGGGCCGTGGGGGACCATATATTTT. The J gene is TRBJ1-3, the V gene TRBV29-1; D perhaps matches TRBD1 (5 bases). The ends were cut back, 4 bases at V and 10 bases at J, with 14 bases in the middle. This CDR3 spans 12 amino acids. Germline CDR1 reads SQVTM; CDR2 reads ANQGSEA. The whole variable domain, remainder taken from reference TRBV29-1 and TRBJ1-3, is SAVISQKPSRDICQRGTSLTIQCQVDSQVTMMFWYRQQPGQSLTLIATANQGSEATYESGFVIDKFPISRPNLTFSTLTVSNMSPEDSSIYLCSVVGPWGTIYFGEGSWLTVV.

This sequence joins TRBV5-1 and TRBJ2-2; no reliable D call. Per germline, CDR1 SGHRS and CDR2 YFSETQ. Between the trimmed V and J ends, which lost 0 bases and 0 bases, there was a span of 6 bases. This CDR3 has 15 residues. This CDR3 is CASSLAVSNTGELFF. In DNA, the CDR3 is TGCGCCAGCAGCTTGGCAGTTTCGAACACCGGGGAGCTGTTTTTT.